The entry below gives a single T cell receptor beta chain sequence along with its context. Its antigen is undetermined. Both about-4-week and about-12-week second-dose recipients were combined. This sample is drawn from a study of T cell responses to AZD1222 COVID-19 vaccine. Assay: immunoSEQ multiplex PCR; the TCRdb copy retains only in-frame clones and omits some. Among 95,000 to 150,000 clones, approximately 80% were seen once, and the ten largest hold 27%. V lost 3 bases, J lost 13 bases, and 3 bases stayed unmatched. The CDR3 runs 12 residues. Germline assignment: CDR1 SGHAT and CDR2 FQNNGV. Study findings and constraints: White British ancestry dominated among donors, who included more females, and clonal diversity was possibly underestimated.

Sequenced here: peripheral blood, sampled 28 days after the second AZD1222 dose. This chain joins TRBV11-2 and TRBJ2-1; 10 nucleotides agree with TRBD1. This TCR came from an adult who received the AZD1222 COVID-19 vaccine. The CDR3 bases are TGTGCCAGCAGCTTCGGGACAGGGGCACAGTTCTTC. Its protein product is CASSFGTGAQFF.